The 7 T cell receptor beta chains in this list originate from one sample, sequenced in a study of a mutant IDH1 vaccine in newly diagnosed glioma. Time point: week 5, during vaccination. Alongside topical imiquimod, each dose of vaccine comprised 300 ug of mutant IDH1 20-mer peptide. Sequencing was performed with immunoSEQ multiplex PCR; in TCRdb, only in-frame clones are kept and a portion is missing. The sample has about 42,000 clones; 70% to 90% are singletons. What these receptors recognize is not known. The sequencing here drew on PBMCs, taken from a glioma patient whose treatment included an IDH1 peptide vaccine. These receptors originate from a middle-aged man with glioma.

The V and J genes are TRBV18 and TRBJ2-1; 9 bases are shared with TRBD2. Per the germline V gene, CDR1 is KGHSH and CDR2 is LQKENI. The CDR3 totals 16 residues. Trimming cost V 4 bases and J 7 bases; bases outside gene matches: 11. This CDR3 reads CASSQNRGRVWNEQFF. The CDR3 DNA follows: TGTGCCAGCTCACAGAACCGCGGGAGGGTATGGAATGAGCAGTTCTTC.

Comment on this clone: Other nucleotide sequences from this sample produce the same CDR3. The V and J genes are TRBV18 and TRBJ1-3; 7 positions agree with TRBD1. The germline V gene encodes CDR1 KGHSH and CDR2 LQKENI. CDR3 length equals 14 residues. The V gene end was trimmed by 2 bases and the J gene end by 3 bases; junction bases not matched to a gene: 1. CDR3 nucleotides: TGTGCCAGCTCACCAGGGGACAGTGGAAACACCATATATTTT. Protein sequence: CASSPGDSGNTIYF.

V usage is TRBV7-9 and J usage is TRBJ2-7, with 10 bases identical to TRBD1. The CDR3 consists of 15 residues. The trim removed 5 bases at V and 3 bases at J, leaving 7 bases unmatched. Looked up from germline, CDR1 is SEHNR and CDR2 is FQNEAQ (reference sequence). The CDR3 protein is CASSPGQGVFYEQYF. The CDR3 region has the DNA TGTGCCAGCAGCCCCGGACAGGGGGTTTTCTACGAGCAGTACTTC. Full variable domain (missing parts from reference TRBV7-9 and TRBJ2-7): DTGVSQNPRHKITKRGQNVTFRCDPISEHNRLYWYRQTLGQGPEFLTYFQNEAQLEKSRLLSDRFSAERPKGSFSTLEIQRTEQGDSAMYLCASSPGQGVFYEQYFGPGTRLTVT.

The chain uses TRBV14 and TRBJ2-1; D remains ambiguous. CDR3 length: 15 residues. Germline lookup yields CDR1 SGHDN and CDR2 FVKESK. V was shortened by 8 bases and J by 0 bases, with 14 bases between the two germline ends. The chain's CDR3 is CASDDPWSSYNEQFF. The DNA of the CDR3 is TGTGCCAGCGACGACCCTTGGAGCTCCTACAATGAGCAGTTCTTC.

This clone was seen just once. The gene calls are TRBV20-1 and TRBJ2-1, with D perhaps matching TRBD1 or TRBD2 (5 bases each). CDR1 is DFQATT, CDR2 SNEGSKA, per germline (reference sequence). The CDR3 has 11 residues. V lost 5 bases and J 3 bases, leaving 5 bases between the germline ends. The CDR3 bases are TGCAGTGCTGGGGGCTACAATGAGCAGTTCTTC. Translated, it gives CSAGGYNEQFF.

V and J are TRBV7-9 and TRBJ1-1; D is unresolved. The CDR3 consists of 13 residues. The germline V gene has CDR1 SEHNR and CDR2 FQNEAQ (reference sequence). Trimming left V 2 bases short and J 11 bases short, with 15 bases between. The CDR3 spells CASSLSAISNAFF. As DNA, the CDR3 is TGTGCCAGCAGCTTATCAGCCATCTCCAATGCTTTCTTT.

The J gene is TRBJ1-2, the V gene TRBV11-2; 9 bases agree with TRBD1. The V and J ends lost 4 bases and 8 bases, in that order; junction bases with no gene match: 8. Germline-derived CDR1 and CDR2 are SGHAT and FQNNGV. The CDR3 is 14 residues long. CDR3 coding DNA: TGTGCCAGCAGCTGGGCTTTGACAGGGGGAGGCTACACCTTC. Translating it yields CASSWALTGGGYTF.